Shown below are 21 T cell receptor beta chains from a single sample sequenced in a study of low-dose radiotherapy and immunotherapy resistance in tumors. As to time point: before trial treatment. TRAV- and TRBV-specific primers were used for first-strand cDNA, which covered alpha and beta chains. TCR amplification involved 20 PCR cycles with a constant-region primer and V-primer adapter. TCRdb re-analysed the reads in MiXCR, keeping a single row per CDR3 protein. The sample has tens of thousands of distinct CDR3 sequences, roughly 28% seen once. Sequenced material: PBMCs, taken before treatment. The source of these receptors is a male donor with gallbladder cancer.

On this clonotype itself: This is likely an artifact of a read error, given a far larger clone one base away. The genes are TRBV28 and TRBJ2-1; D may be TRBD2 (6 bases). The V end was cut by 4 bases, the J end by 10 bases, with 17 bases between. This CDR3 has 14 residues. Germline-derived CDR1 and CDR2 are MDHEN and SYDVKM. In DNA form, the CDR3 reads TGTGCCAGCAGTTCGGGAGCGATATCCTACGAGCAGTTCTTC. Protein sequence: CASSSGAISYEQFF.

This clonotype was seen ten or more times. This sequence joins TRBV3-1 and TRBJ1-1; D is perhaps TRBD1 (5 bases). CDR3 length equals 14 residues. CDR1 is LGHDT, CDR2 YNNKEL, per germline (reference sequence). The ends were cut back, 4 bases at V and 1 base at J, with 10 bases in the middle. The CDR3 spells CASSPQTANTEAFF. The DNA for the CDR3 is TGTGCCAGCAGCCCTCAGACAGCGAACACTGAAGCTTTCTTT.

This clonotype was counted at least ten times. The chain employs TRBV27 and TRBJ2-5, with no clear D. CDR1 and CDR2 (germline): MNHEY, SMNVEV (reference sequence). The CDR3 spans 14 residues. Between the trimmed V and J ends, which lost 0 bases and 5 bases, there was a span of 10 bases. The CDR3 protein is CASSLSGLWETQYF. The CDR3 bases are TGTGCCAGCAGTTTATCGGGGTTGTGGGAGACCCAGTACTTC.

V and J are TRBV30 and TRBJ2-3; D perhaps matches TRBD1 (8 bases). This CDR3 is built from 19 residues. V dropped 0 bases and J dropped 1 base, with 23 bases sitting between them. Germline V CDR1 and CDR2: GTSNPN, SVGIG (reference sequence). In DNA form, the CDR3 reads TGTGCCTGGAGTGTATTTTCGGCACACAGGGGGGGGGGCACAGATACGCAGTATTTT. It translates to CAWSVFSAHRGGGTDTQYF.

Many counts were recorded for this clonotype. V is TRBV12-3 or TRBV12-4 and J is TRBJ2-3, with TRBD2 identical over 12 bases. V trimming: 5 bases; J trimming: 2 bases; junction bases outside the gene matches: 5. This CDR3 contains 16 residues. The CDR3 sequence is CASSPRTSGTTDTQYF. In DNA form, the CDR3 reads TGTGCCAGCAGTCCCCGGACTAGCGGGACCACAGATACGCAGTATTTT.

This clonotype was recorded at least ten times. J is TRBJ1-2 and V is TRBV20-1; 9 bases agree with TRBD1. Looked up from germline, CDR1 is DFQATT and CDR2 is SNEGSKA (reference sequence). The J segment lost 8 bases and the V segment lost 5 bases, leaving 9 bases of the junction unmatched. This CDR3 spans 13 amino acids. CDR3 nucleotide sequence: TGCAGTGCTCGAGGACAGGGGCAAGGGGGCTACACCTTC. Protein: CSARGQGQGGYTF.

The chain carries TRBV28 and TRBJ1-1; unclear D gene. CDR3 length: 13 amino acids. The germline V gene encodes CDR1 MDHEN and CDR2 SYDVKM. V lost 1 base and J 4 bases, leaving 7 bases between the germline ends. The CDR3 region is CASSLFGRTEAFF. DNA for the CDR3: TGTGCCAGCAGTTTATTCGGCCGCACTGAAGCTTTCTTT.

This clonotype was counted at least ten times. This chain joins TRBV6-5 and TRBJ2-5; D uncertain. In germline, CDR1 is MNHEY, CDR2 SVGAGI. The CDR3 totals 16 residues. V lost 5 bases and J lost 0, with 16 bases in between. The chain's CDR3 is CASSPRTISNQETQYF. Here the CDR3 DNA reads TGTGCCAGCAGTCCCCGAACAATCTCTAACCAAGAGACCCAGTACTTC.

This clonotype came up many times. This chain joins TRBV10-3 and TRBJ1-5, with a weak D call TRBD1 (6 bases). The CDR3 runs 13 residues. The germline V and J ends were trimmed by 6 bases and 2 bases, with 8 bases remaining between them. CDR1 is ENHRY and CDR2 is SYGVKD in the germline V gene. CDR3 protein: CAIRAGGNQPQHF. The CDR3 DNA is TGTGCCATCAGGGCAGGGGGCAATCAGCCCCAGCATTTT.

This clonotype was detected only a few times. The rearrangement links TRBV5-1 to TRBJ2-1; D might be TRBD2 (6 bases). V was shortened by 5 bases and J by 9 bases, with 15 bases between the two germline ends. The CDR3 covers 13 residues. Germline lookup yields CDR1 SGHRS and CDR2 YFSETQ. The CDR3 spells CASSPEGGPEQFF. In DNA, the CDR3 is TGCGCCAGCAGTCCCGAGGGAGGTCCTGAGCAGTTCTTC.

Note on this clonotype: A far larger clone is one nucleotide away, so this likely arose from a read error. The final CDR3 position lacks the conserved phenylalanine or tryptophan, pointing to a likely read error. This sequence joins TRBV5-6 and TRBJ2-7; a possible D gene is TRBD1 (6 bases). V lost 4 bases and J lost 2, with 10 bases in between. Germline assignment: CDR1 SGHDT and CDR2 YYEEEE. The CDR3 has 13 residues. The CDR3 sequence is CASSRDRTYEQYL. CDR3 DNA: TGTGCCAGCAGCCGAGACAGGACCTACGAGCAGTACTTA.

This clonotype was picked up many times. The gene calls are TRBV5-1 and TRBJ2-3; no definite D call. Germline CDR1 and CDR2: SGHRS and YFSETQ. Trimming pared 1 base from V and 4 bases from J, leaving 19 bases between. The CDR3 totals 17 residues. CDR3 loop: CASSLSLNSYYPDTQYF. The CDR3 DNA reads TGCGCCAGCAGCTTGTCTCTTAACAGCTACTATCCAGATACGCAGTATTTT.

This clonotype was detected many times. The chain recombines TRBV19 with TRBJ2-1, with D uncertain. Trimming stripped 1 base from V and 6 bases from J, with 13 bases between. CDR3 length: 15 residues. The germline V gene encodes CDR1 LNHDA and CDR2 SQIVND (reference sequence). The DNA of the CDR3 is TGTGCCAGTAGTATAGGGGTAGCAGAGAGCAATGAGCAGTTCTTC. Translated, it gives CASSIGVAESNEQFF.

In this sample, this clonotype turned up many times. This chain joins TRBV12-3 or TRBV12-4 and TRBJ2-1; TRBD1 agrees at 7 bases. The CDR3 is 14 residues long. Germline trimming cut 6 bases from V and 5 bases from J; bases unmatched to any gene: 7. The CDR3 here is CASSQTGQNNEQFF. In DNA form, the CDR3 reads TGTGCCAGCAGCCAGACAGGGCAAAACAATGAGCAGTTCTTC.

This clonotype was counted between two and nine times. The chain employs TRBV29-1 and TRBJ2-7, with 9 bases fitting TRBD1. The V gene end was trimmed by 4 bases and the J gene end by 3 bases; junction bases not matched to a gene: 10. Germline V gene data show CDR1 as SQVTM and CDR2 as ANQGSEA. This CDR3 contains 15 residues. The CDR3 DNA follows: TGCAGCGTTGTGGGGACCCGGGACAGGGTCTACGAGCAGTACTTC. Translation: CSVVGTRDRVYEQYF.

Many counts were recorded for this clonotype. V and J are TRBV12-3 or TRBV12-4 and TRBJ1-5; tentatively, D is TRBD1 (6 bases). V was pared by 3 bases and J by 6 bases, with 12 bases between. The CDR3 covers 14 residues. CDR3 nucleotides: TGTGCCAGCAGTTTTGCAGGGGATACTCAGCCCCAGCATTTT. It codes for CASSFAGDTQPQHF.

The genes are TRBV7-9 and TRBJ2-1; 12 nucleotides match TRBD2. The germline CDR1 and CDR2 sequences are SEHNR and FQNEAQ (reference sequence). Losses at the gene ends were 5 bases for V and 2 bases for J; bases not matched to a gene: 10. This CDR3 spans 18 amino acids. DNA of the CDR3: TGTGCCAGCAGCCCTAGGGGTGCTAGCGGGAGGGCCTACAATGAGCAGTTCTTC. Translating it yields CASSPRGASGRAYNEQFF. Filled out from reference TRBV7-9 and TRBJ2-1, the complete variable domain reads DTGVSQNPRHKITKRGQNVTFRCDPISEHNRLYWYRQTLGQGPEFLTYFQNEAQLEKSRLLSDRFSAERPKGSFSTLEIQRTEQGDSAMYLCASSPRGASGRAYNEQFFGPGTRLTVL.

In its sample, this clonotype was seen many times. The chain is built from TRBV12-3 or TRBV12-4 and TRBJ2-7; 8 nucleotides agree with TRBD1. The J segment lost 3 bases and the V segment lost 6 bases, leaving 7 bases of the junction unmatched. The CDR3 has 14 amino acids. This CDR3 is CASRYGQGHYEQYF. CDR3 DNA sequence: TGTGCCAGCAGATACGGACAGGGTCACTACGAGCAGTACTTC.

The sample holds many counts of this clonotype. The chain couples TRBV19 to TRBJ2-7; the D is unclear. Germline V gene data show CDR1 as LNHDA and CDR2 as SQIVND (reference sequence). CDR3 length: 13 amino acids. V dropped 6 bases and J dropped 2 bases, with 11 bases sitting between them. The CDR3 loop is CASSLAGTYEQYF. DNA for the CDR3: TGTGCCAGTAGCCTCGCCGGAACCTACGAGCAGTACTTC.

This clonotype was recorded a few times. This rearrangement joins TRBV20-1 to TRBJ1-5; TRBD1 matches 7 bases. Germline V lookup: CDR1 DFQATT, CDR2 SNEGSKA (reference sequence). The CDR3 has 13 amino acids. The J segment lost 4 bases and the V segment lost 6 bases, leaving 6 bases of the junction unmatched. CDR3 residues: CSAQQGSNQPQHF. In nucleotides, the CDR3 is TGCAGTGCGCAACAGGGGTCTAATCAGCCCCAGCATTTT.

The J gene is TRBJ1-1, the V gene TRBV5-1; 9 bases align to TRBD1. Trimming removed 5 bases from V and 10 bases from J; junction bases left unmatched: 9. This CDR3 region has 13 residues. Germline V gene data show CDR1 as SGHRS and CDR2 as YFSETQ. This CDR3 reads CASSSGQGLGAFF. CDR3 DNA sequence: TGCGCCAGCAGTTCTGGACAGGGGTTAGGAGCTTTCTTT.